The entry below describes one T cell receptor (beta chain). The data belong to a study of blood T cell repertoires in COVID-19. There are 16 residues in the CDR3. Germline-derived CDR1 and CDR2 are LNHNV and YYDKDF (reference sequence). Trimming cost V 1 base and J 4 bases; bases outside gene matches: 5. Here immunoSEQ multiplex PCR was the method, and the copy in TCRdb shows in-frame clones only, minus some. The profile shows roughly 280,000 clones, approximately 90% of them singletons. Up to 2 weeks before entering the study, exposed participants had met a COVID-19 case. The source of this sequence is a man aged 35 to 55 who had been exposed to COVID-19. V gene TRBV15 combines with J gene TRBJ2-3; TRBD2 aligns across 10 bases. The sample consisted of PBMCs or T cells enriched from blood (not recorded which). The CDR3 here is CATSRGPAGGADTQYF. The CDR3 nucleotides are TGTGCCACCAGCAGAGGCCCAGCGGGAGGGGCAGATACGCAGTATTTT.